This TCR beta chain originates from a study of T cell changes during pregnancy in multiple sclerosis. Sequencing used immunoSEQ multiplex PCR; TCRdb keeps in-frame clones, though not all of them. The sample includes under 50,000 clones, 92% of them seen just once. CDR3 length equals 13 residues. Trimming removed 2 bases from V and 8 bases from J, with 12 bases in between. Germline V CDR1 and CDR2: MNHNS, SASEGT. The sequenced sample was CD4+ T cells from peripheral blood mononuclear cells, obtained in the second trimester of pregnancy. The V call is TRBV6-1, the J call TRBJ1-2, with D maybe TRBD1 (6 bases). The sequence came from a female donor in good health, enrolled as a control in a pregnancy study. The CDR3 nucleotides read TGTGCCAGCAGTGAAAGCAGAGGGGGAGGCTACACCTTC. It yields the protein CASSESRGGGYTF.